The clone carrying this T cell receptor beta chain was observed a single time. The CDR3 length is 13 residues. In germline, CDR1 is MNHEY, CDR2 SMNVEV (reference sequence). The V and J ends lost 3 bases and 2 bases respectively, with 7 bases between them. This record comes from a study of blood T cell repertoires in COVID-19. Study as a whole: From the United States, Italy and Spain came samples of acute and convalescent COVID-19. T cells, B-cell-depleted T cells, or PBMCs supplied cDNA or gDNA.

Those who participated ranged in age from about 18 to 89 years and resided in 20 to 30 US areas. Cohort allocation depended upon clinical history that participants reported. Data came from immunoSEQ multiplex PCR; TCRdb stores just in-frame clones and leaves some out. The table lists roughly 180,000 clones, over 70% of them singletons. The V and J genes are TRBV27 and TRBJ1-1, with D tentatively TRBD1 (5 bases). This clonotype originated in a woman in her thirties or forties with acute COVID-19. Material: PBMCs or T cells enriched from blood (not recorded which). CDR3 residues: CASSFDRNTEAFF. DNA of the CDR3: TGTGCCAGCAGTTTTGACAGAAACACTGAAGCTTTCTTT.